Shown below are 27 T cell receptor beta chains from a single sample sequenced in a study of blood T cell repertoires in COVID-19. Measured with immunoSEQ multiplex PCR; TCRdb has only the in-frame clones, and not every one. Here the sample spans some 81,000 clones, around 91% being singletons. Material: peripheral blood. All receptors come from a woman aged 50 to 65 in a cohort sampled during active COVID-19.

The chain links TRBV6-1 to TRBJ1-2; D unresolved. CDR1 is MNHNS, CDR2 SASEGT, per germline. This CDR3 has 15 residues. Trimming removed 2 bases at V and 7 bases at J, with 17 bases between. The CDR3 sequence is CASSEKTDRGFGYTF. The CDR3 DNA is TGTGCCAGCAGTGAAAAGACGGATAGAGGGTTTGGCTACACCTTC.

V is TRBV9 and J is TRBJ2-3; D possibly corresponds to TRBD2 (6 bases). Deletions cut 4 bases from V and 2 bases from J, with 14 bases between. The length of the CDR3 is 15 residues. The germline gives CDR1 SGDLS, CDR2 YYNGEE. Here the CDR3 DNA reads TGTGCCAGCAGCACCCAGGCGGGATTCACAGATACGCAGTATTTT. This gives the protein CASSTQAGFTDTQYF.

The chain joins TRBV7-3 to TRBJ2-1; 8 nucleotides align to TRBD1. Germline V lookup: CDR1 SGHTA, CDR2 FQGTGA. The V gene end was trimmed by 3 bases and the J gene end by 4 bases; junction bases not matched to a gene: 5. The CDR3 extends over 15 amino acids. The CDR3 loop is CASSFGTGVYNEQFF. The CDR3 region has the DNA TGTGCCAGCAGCTTCGGGACAGGAGTATACAATGAGCAGTTCTTC. Drawing the rest from reference TRBV7-3 and TRBJ2-1, the complete variable domain is GAGVSQTPSNKVTEKGKYVELRCDPISGHTALYWYRQSLGQGPEFLIYFQGTGAADDSGLPNDRFFAVRPEGSVSTLKIQRTERGDSAVYLCASSFGTGVYNEQFFGPGTRLTVL.

The chain has TRBV28 and TRBJ1-1; unclear D gene. This CDR3 is built from 12 residues. The V and J ends lost 3 bases and 3 bases respectively, with 5 bases between them. CDR1 and CDR2 (germline): MDHEN, SYDVKM. This chain's CDR3 is CASSFLYTEAFF. The CDR3 nucleotides are TGTGCCAGCAGTTTCCTCTACACTGAAGCTTTCTTT.

In this sample, this clone turned up once. The chain is built from TRBV30 and TRBJ1-1; a possible D gene is TRBD1 (6 bases). The germline V gene encodes CDR1 GTSNPN and CDR2 SVGIG (reference sequence). V was clipped by 4 bases and J by 1 base, with 10 bases between them. The CDR3 totals 13 residues. The CDR3 region is CAWKGQPNTEAFF. As DNA, the CDR3 is TGTGCCTGGAAAGGACAGCCGAACACTGAAGCTTTCTTT. Full variable domain (rest looked up from reference TRBV30 and TRBJ1-1): SQTIHQWPATLVQPVGSPLSLECTVEGTSNPNLYWYRQAAGRGLQLLFYSVGIGQISSEVPQNLSASRPQDRQFILSSKKLLLSDSGFYLCAWKGQPNTEAFFGQGTRLTVV.

Here the CDR3 reads CASSYPRGGNQPQHF. The CDR3 bases are TGTGCCAGCAGTTACCCTAGGGGGGGGAATCAGCCCCAGCATTTT. This chain links TRBV6-5 with TRBJ1-5; tentative D call: TRBD1 (6 bases). Germline V CDR1 and CDR2: MNHEY, SVGAGI. The V gene lost 2 bases and the J gene lost 4 bases, with 12 bases spanning the gap. The CDR3 extends over 15 amino acids.

The J gene is TRBJ2-5, the V gene TRBV12-5; D unclear. This CDR3 has 13 amino acids. Germline V CDR1 and CDR2: LGHNT, FRNRAP. The V end lost 1 base, the J end lost 4 bases, and 7 bases lay between the germline ends. CDR3 coding DNA: TGTGCTAGTGGTTTGGGGGCCCGAGAGACCCAGTACTTC. Its protein is CASGLGARETQYF.

The chain carries TRBV18 and TRBJ2-7, with D unresolved. V was cut by 2 bases and J by 2 bases, with 4 bases left in between. Germline V gene data show CDR1 as KGHSH and CDR2 as LQKENI. The CDR3 sequence is 12 residues long. CDR3 amino acids: CASSPSTYEQYF. CDR3 in DNA: TGTGCCAGCTCACCAAGCACCTACGAGCAGTACTTC. Drawing the rest from reference TRBV18 and TRBJ2-7, the complete variable domain is NAGVMQNPRHLVRRRGQEARLRCSPMKGHSHVYWYRQLPEEGLKFMVYLQKENIIDESGMPKERFSAEFPKEGPSILRIQQVVRGDSAAYFCASSPSTYEQYFGPGTRLTVT.

The chain is built from TRBV25-1 and TRBJ1-2; D remains unclear. CDR1 and CDR2 (germline): MGHDK, SYGVNS. The CDR3 contains 15 residues. V gave up 7 bases and J gave up 8 bases, with 23 bases separating them. The CDR3 nucleotides read TGTGCCAGCATCCCGAACGGCGTAACTAATCGCGGCTACACCTTC. Protein: CASIPNGVTNRGYTF.

The V and J genes are TRBV13 and TRBJ1-1; no definite D call. Trimming took off 0 bases at V and 3 bases at J, with 5 bases between the two ends. Germline loops: CDR1 PRHDT, CDR2 FYEKMQ (reference sequence). The CDR3 has 13 residues. The chain's CDR3 is CASSLGGDTEAFF. CDR3 DNA sequence: TGTGCCAGCAGCTTAGGCGGAGACACTGAAGCTTTCTTT.

The chain joins TRBV6-5 to TRBJ2-7; the match to TRBD1 covers 7 bases. The CDR3 consists of 16 residues. Unmatched junction bases numbered 8, after V lost 0 bases and J lost 3 bases. Germline loops: CDR1 MNHEY, CDR2 SVGAGI. The CDR3 DNA sequence: TGTGCCAGCAGTTACTCGAAAGGACAGGTCAACTACGAGCAGTACTTC. Protein product: CASSYSKGQVNYEQYF.

The chain carries TRBV29-1 and TRBJ1-1; 7 bases agree with TRBD1. Germline CDR1 is SQVTM and CDR2 is ANQGSEA. The CDR3 spans 14 residues. V shed 5 bases and J 1 base; nucleotides not matched to a gene: 7. The CDR3 loop is CSVLDRVRNTEAFF. As DNA, the CDR3 is TGCAGCGTTTTAGACAGGGTACGGAACACTGAAGCTTTCTTT.

The chain is built from TRBV10-2 and TRBJ2-5, with TRBD1 as a possible D gene (5 bases). V lost 2 bases and J 7 bases, leaving 8 bases between the germline ends. Per germline, CDR1 WSHSY and CDR2 SAAADI. CDR3 length: 12 residues. The chain's CDR3 is CASSEPQGTQYF. The CDR3 bases are TGCGCCAGCAGTGAGCCGCAGGGGACCCAGTACTTC.

This chain connects TRBV27 to TRBJ2-7, with D perhaps matching TRBD2 (7 bases). V was shortened by 3 bases and J by 7 bases, with 22 bases between the two germline ends. Germline values: CDR1 MNHEY, CDR2 SMNVEV (reference sequence). CDR3 length: 16 residues. The CDR3 is CASSFYRGATFSEQYF. CDR3 DNA: TGTGCCAGCAGTTTTTATCGGGGGGCTACCTTTTCTGAGCAGTACTTC.

This clone occurred a few times. V gene TRBV5-5 combines with J gene TRBJ2-1; 7 bases are shared with TRBD2. The CDR3 length is 16 residues. CDR1 is SGHKS, CDR2 YYEKEE, per germline (reference sequence). The V gene end was trimmed by 1 base and the J gene end by 8 bases; junction bases not matched to a gene: 12. The CDR3 sequence is CASSLQEREVGDEQFF. The CDR3 DNA is TGTGCCAGCAGCTTGCAAGAACGGGAGGTAGGCGATGAGCAGTTCTTC.

The DNA for the CDR3 is TGTGCCATCACCTCCGGGACTAGCGGGAGGGGTGAGCAGTTCTTC. Protein sequence: CAITSGTSGRGEQFF. The chain joins TRBV10-3 to TRBJ2-1; 16 positions agree with TRBD2. Germline V CDR1 and CDR2: ENHRY, SYGVKD. The V gene end was trimmed by 7 bases and the J gene end by 9 bases; junction bases not matched to a gene: 6. CDR3 length: 15 amino acids.

This clone was detected only a few times. The chain joins TRBV7-9 to TRBJ2-2, with a weak D call TRBD2 (6 bases). This CDR3 is 16 amino acids long. CDR1 and CDR2 (germline): SEHNR, FQNEAQ (reference sequence). Trimming cost V 5 bases and J 4 bases, with 17 bases left between them. The chain's CDR3 is CASSPPGSEGTGELFF. The CDR3 nucleotides read TGTGCCAGCAGCCCGCCCGGCTCGGAGGGCACCGGGGAGCTGTTTTTT. Based on the CDR3 plus reference TRBV7-9 and TRBJ2-2, the full variable domain is DTGVSQNPRHKITKRGQNVTFRCDPISEHNRLYWYRQTLGQGPEFLTYFQNEAQLEKSRLLSDRFSAERPKGSFSTLEIQRTEQGDSAMYLCASSPPGSEGTGELFFGEGSRLTVL.

The chain couples TRBV7-9 to TRBJ2-2; 7 nucleotides align to TRBD1. The CDR3 has 17 amino acids. Germline assignment: CDR1 SEHNR and CDR2 FQNEAQ (reference sequence). V shed 3 bases, J shed 4 bases, and the junction held 11 bases outside the gene matches. CDR3 nucleotides: TGTGCCAGCAGCTTCAAACGCGGACAGGCGTCCACCGGGGAGCTGTTTTTT. Encoded protein: CASSFKRGQASTGELFF.

V gene TRBV2 combines with J gene TRBJ1-1; D gene uncertain. Germline V gene sequence: CDR1 SNHLY, CDR2 FYNNEI. Trimming stripped 8 bases from V and 1 base from J, with 14 bases between. This CDR3 contains 14 residues. Here the CDR3 DNA reads TGTGCCAGCCTACGCAGCGGCACGAACACTGAAGCTTTCTTT. Encoded protein: CASLRSGTNTEAFF.

The chain links TRBV7-8 to TRBJ2-7; the match to TRBD2 covers 8 bases. CDR3 length equals 16 residues. Germline V gene sequence: CDR1 SGHVS, CDR2 FQNEAQ. With V trimmed by 6 bases and J by 3 bases, 13 bases remained unmatched. DNA of the CDR3: TGTGCCAGCAGTCTAATGGGGGGTAGCGGGAACTACGAGCAGTACTTC. It yields the protein CASSLMGGSGNYEQYF. The full variable domain, its missing parts supplied by reference TRBV7-8 and TRBJ2-7, is GAGVSQSPRYKVAKRGQDVALRCDPISGHVSLFWYQQALGQGPEFLTYFQNEAQLDKSGLPSDRFFAERPEGSVSTLKIQRTQQEDSAVYLCASSLMGGSGNYEQYFGPGTRLTVT.

This clone was observed once. CDR3 nucleotides: TGTGCCAGCAGTTACACAGGGGCCACTGAAGCTTTCTTT. Translating it yields CASSYTGATEAFF. The rearrangement links TRBV6-5 to TRBJ1-1; 7 bases agree with TRBD1. The J segment lost 4 bases and the V segment lost 2 bases, leaving 1 base of the junction unmatched. The length of the CDR3 is 13 residues. Germline CDR1 reads MNHEY; CDR2 reads SVGAGI.

J is TRBJ2-2 and V is TRBV6-1, with a tentative D call TRBD2 (6 bases). Germline V gene sequence: CDR1 MNHNS, CDR2 SASEGT. V lost 2 bases, J lost 3 bases, and 13 bases lay in between. The CDR3 runs 16 residues. The DNA of the CDR3 is TGTGCCAGCAGTGAACTAGGGACTTCTTACACCGGGGAGCTGTTTTTT. Protein: CASSELGTSYTGELFF.

The gene calls are TRBV7-8 and TRBJ2-7, with D possibly being TRBD1 (6 bases). Germline V CDR1 and CDR2: SGHVS, FQNEAQ. The V and J ends lost 5 bases and 4 bases respectively, with 18 bases between them. The CDR3 is made up of 15 amino acids. CDR3 region: CASSPPLTGRYEQYF. As DNA, the CDR3 is TGTGCCAGCAGCCCCCCCCTTACAGGGAGATACGAGCAGTACTTC.

This chain uses TRBV6-5 with TRBJ1-5, with 9 nucleotides matching TRBD1. The J segment lost 2 bases and the V segment lost 6 bases, leaving 5 bases of the junction unmatched. The germline V gene encodes CDR1 MNHEY and CDR2 SVGAGI. The CDR3 runs to 15 residues. The CDR3 DNA is TGTGCCAGCAGCAATACAGGGGGCGGCAATCAGCCCCAGCATTTT. Residues: CASSNTGGGNQPQHF.

The genes are TRBV6-6 and TRBJ2-1; D remains ambiguous. Germline V CDR1 and CDR2: MNHNY, SVGAGI (reference sequence). This CDR3 is 13 amino acids long. Trimming shortened V by 2 bases and J by 6 bases, and 8 bases separated the two germline ends. The CDR3 reads CASSYNPGNEQFF. CDR3 in DNA: TGTGCCAGCAGTTACAACCCGGGCAATGAGCAGTTCTTC.

With respect to this clone: The sample contains more than one DNA sequence encoding this CDR3. The rearrangement uses TRBV18 and TRBJ2-7; 7 bases align to TRBD1. From germline, CDR1 is KGHSH and CDR2 LQKENI. V lost 0 bases, J lost 4 bases, and 6 bases stayed unmatched. The CDR3 is made up of 15 amino acids. For the CDR3, the DNA is TGTGCCAGCTCACCACCTGAGCAGGGGGTTTACGAGCAGTACTTC. This sequence encodes CASSPPEQGVYEQYF. Using reference TRBV18 and TRBJ2-7 for the parts outside the CDR3, the full variable domain is NAGVMQNPRHLVRRRGQEARLRCSPMKGHSHVYWYRQLPEEGLKFMVYLQKENIIDESGMPKERFSAEFPKEGPSILRIQQVVRGDSAAYFCASSPPEQGVYEQYFGPGTRLTVT.

The chain carries TRBV20-1 and TRBJ2-1, with 9 nucleotides matching TRBD2. The trim removed 3 bases at V and 8 bases at J, leaving 20 bases unmatched. Germline V gene sequence: CDR1 DFQATT, CDR2 SNEGSKA (reference sequence). This CDR3 has 18 residues. The DNA for the CDR3 is TGCAGTGCTAGTCCCCCCCACGGGGGTAGCGGGAGTCAATATGAGCAGTTCTTC. Its protein product is CSASPPHGGSGSQYEQFF.